These 18 T cell receptor beta chains share one sample of origin, sequenced in a study of vaccination and CD4 T cells after COVID-19. The assay that was used to sequence DNA from cultured CD4+ T cells was the Oncomine TCR Beta short-read assay. TCRdb fed the PCR reads into MiXCR, producing one record per CDR3 protein. Here the sample spans about 17,000 distinct CDR3 sequences, 40% to 50% being singletons. Sample time point: late sampling 161 to 241 days after vaccination in a few convalescent patients. The sample's treatment: approximately 9-day PBMC culture with coronavirus spike peptide pools or control peptides (ViraFEST assay). The antigens these receptors bind are not known. The sample was CD4+ T cells from blood, cultured in vitro, taken about 7 months after SARS-CoV-2 vaccination. These receptors originate from a human donor who had recovered from COVID-19.

This clonotype was seen once. The rearrangement links TRBV5-1 to TRBJ2-5, with D tentatively TRBD1 or TRBD2 (5 bases each). Trimming shortened V by 7 bases and J by 5 bases, and 18 bases separated the two germline ends. Germline CDR1 and CDR2: SGHRS and YFSETQ. CDR3 size: 14 residues. The CDR3 DNA follows: TGCGCCAGCCAAGACGGGGCTCCTGGGGAGACCCAGTACTTC. As protein: CASQDGAPGETQYF.

By proportion, this clonotype is medium-sized. The chain is built from TRBV20-1 and TRBJ1-2; 8 bases line up with TRBD1. Looked up from germline, CDR1 is DFQATT and CDR2 is SNEGSKA (reference sequence). The CDR3 has 13 residues. V was pared by 2 bases and J by 8 bases, with 7 bases of the junction left unmatched. As DNA, the CDR3 is TGCAGTGCTAGACGAACAGGGGGAGAGGGCTACACCTTC. Its protein is CSARRTGGEGYTF.

The CDR3 sequence is CATSLEGFVGYTF. CDR3 DNA: TGTGCCACCAGTCTTGAGGGGTTTGTTGGCTACACCTTC. The chain has TRBV24-1 and TRBJ1-2; D possibly corresponds to TRBD1 (5 bases). The CDR3 sequence is 13 residues long. CDR1 KGHDR and CDR2 SFDVKD come from the germline V gene. V lost 6 bases and J 7 bases, leaving 14 bases between the germline ends.

This clonotype has only a few counts. The chain uses TRBV6-1 and TRBJ2-1; possibly TRBD2 for D (6 bases). From germline, CDR1 is MNHNS and CDR2 SASEGT. V lost 6 bases and J 1 base, leaving 19 bases between the germline ends. This CDR3 has 17 amino acids. The CDR3 region is CASRHSSGSASYNEQFF. The CDR3 DNA reads as TGTGCCAGCAGGCACTCCAGCGGGTCGGCTTCCTACAATGAGCAGTTCTTC.

V is TRBV27 and J is TRBJ2-7, with a possible D match to TRBD1 (5 bases). CDR1 is MNHEY, CDR2 SMNVEV, per germline (reference sequence). The CDR3 is made up of 14 amino acids. V lost 5 bases, J lost 4 bases, and 15 bases lay in between. The CDR3 DNA reads as TGTGCCAGCAGTCTCCACAGGAGTTCGTACGAGCAGTACTTC. This translates into CASSLHRSSYEQYF.

The chain employs TRBV10-3 and TRBJ2-5; D uncertain. Trimming took 7 bases from V and 2 from J, leaving 11 bases between them. In germline, CDR1 is ENHRY, CDR2 SYGVKD. CDR3 size: 13 residues. CDR3 in DNA: TGTGCCATCAACAGAGACGGGCAAGAGACCCAGTACTTC. Amino acids: CAINRDGQETQYF.

In this sample, this clonotype turned up a few times. The chain recombines TRBV7-3 with TRBJ1-6; 8 nucleotides match TRBD1. Germline loops: CDR1 SGHTA, CDR2 FQGTGA. The V segment lost 6 bases and the J segment 9 bases; nucleotides outside the gene matches: 4. This CDR3 has 13 residues. CDR3 bases: TGTGCCAGCAGTCTGGGGACAGGTTCACCCCTCCACTTT. It specifies CASSLGTGSPLHF.

CDR3 region: CASSSTAYNEQYF. CDR3 sequence (DNA): TGTGCCAGTAGTAGCACGGCCTACAATGAGCAGTACTTC. V gene TRBV19 combines with J gene TRBJ2-7; no clear D. Trimming removed 4 bases at V and 7 bases at J, with 14 bases between. Germline-derived CDR1 and CDR2 are LNHDA and SQIVND (reference sequence). The CDR3 has 13 residues.

The rearrangement links TRBV19 to TRBJ2-1; TRBD2 might be the D (6 bases). CDR3 length equals 12 residues. In germline, CDR1 is LNHDA, CDR2 SQIVND (reference sequence). V gave up 4 bases and J gave up 9 bases, with 10 bases separating them. CDR3 DNA sequence: TGTGCCAGTAGTAGAAGGGACTCTGAGCAGTTCTTC. Encoded protein: CASSRRDSEQFF.

The chain recombines TRBV19 with TRBJ1-2; TRBD1 agrees at 9 bases. CDR1 and CDR2 (germline): LNHDA, SQIVND (reference sequence). The CDR3 extends over 13 amino acids. V trimming: 6 bases; J trimming: 5 bases; junction bases outside the gene matches: 4. The CDR3: CASSWDREYGYTF. The CDR3 DNA reads as TGTGCCAGTAGCTGGGACAGGGAGTATGGCTACACCTTC.

The chain combines TRBV6-1 with TRBJ1-2; possibly TRBD1 for D (6 bases). V dropped 6 bases and J dropped 4 bases, with 15 bases sitting between them. The CDR3 consists of 14 residues. Germline V lookup: CDR1 MNHNS, CDR2 SASEGT. This CDR3 reads CASSHGQFSYGYTF. CDR3 sequence (DNA): TGTGCCAGCAGCCACGGACAGTTCAGCTATGGCTACACCTTC.

This clonotype was observed a single time. DNA of the CDR3: TGCGCCAGCAGCCCCTGGACAGGGACTGCGAACGAGCAGTACTTC. Its translation: CASSPWTGTANEQYF. The chain joins TRBV4-1 to TRBJ2-7, with 8 bases matching TRBD1. This CDR3 region has 15 residues. V lost 4 bases to trimming and J lost 5 bases; unmatched junction nucleotides: 10. Germline loops: CDR1 MGHRA, CDR2 YSYEKL.

This chain joins TRBV11-2 and TRBJ1-2; 8 nucleotides agree with TRBD1. The V and J ends lost 2 bases and 5 bases, in that order; junction bases with no gene match: 10. Germline V CDR1 and CDR2: SGHAT, FQNNGV. This CDR3 has 16 residues. This CDR3 is CASSLYRGTLKYGYTF. The CDR3 region has the DNA TGTGCCAGCAGCTTATACAGGGGGACGCTAAAGTATGGCTACACCTTC. Filled out from reference TRBV11-2 and TRBJ1-2, the complete variable domain reads EAGVAQSPRYKIIEKRQSVAFWCNPISGHATLYWYQQILGQGPKLLIQFQNNGVVDDSQLPKDRFSAERLKGVDSTLKIQPAKLEDSAVYLCASSLYRGTLKYGYTFGSGTRLTVV.

This clonotype was observed a handful of times. The J gene is TRBJ1-6, the V gene TRBV7-2; 11 nucleotides align to TRBD1. This CDR3 is built from 15 residues. V trimming: 5 bases; J trimming: 9 bases; junction bases outside the gene matches: 6. Germline V gene data show CDR1 as SGHTA and CDR2 as FQGNSA. CDR3 sequence reads: CASSGQGAFVSPLHF. The CDR3 DNA follows: TGTGCCAGCAGCGGACAGGGGGCTTTCGTTTCACCCCTCCACTTT. Full variable domain (outside the CDR3, taken from reference TRBV7-2 and TRBJ1-6): GAGVSQSPSNKVTEKGKDVELRCDPISGHTALYWYRQSLGQGLEFLIYFQGNSAPDKSGLPSDRFSAERTGGSVSTLTIQRTQQEDSAVYLCASSGQGAFVSPLHFGNGTRLTVT.

This clonotype has only a few counts. This chain uses TRBV7-9 with TRBJ1-6; D not certain. The V gene lost 7 bases and the J gene lost 8 bases, with 24 bases spanning the gap. The CDR3 sequence is 17 residues long. The germline V gene encodes CDR1 SEHNR and CDR2 FQNEAQ (reference sequence). CDR3 protein: CASTLRVGLPSDSPLHF. The CDR3 DNA reads as TGTGCCAGCACCCTAAGAGTCGGGCTACCGTCGGATTCACCCCTCCACTTT.

The chain carries TRBV20-1 and TRBJ2-7, with 8 bases fitting TRBD1. Germline trimming cut 3 bases from V and 7 bases from J; bases unmatched to any gene: 8. The CDR3 consists of 13 residues. Germline assignment: CDR1 DFQATT and CDR2 SNEGSKA (reference sequence). In DNA, the CDR3 is TGCAGTGCTAGTGAGGACAGGGTGCAAGAGCAGTACTTC. Residues: CSASEDRVQEQYF.

J is TRBJ2-5 and V is TRBV20-1; D is possibly TRBD2 (6 bases). V lost 6 bases to trimming and J lost 4 bases, with 15 bases between them. Germline CDR1 is DFQATT and CDR2 is SNEGSKA (reference sequence). The CDR3 extends over 13 amino acids. Written as DNA, the CDR3 is TGCAGTGCAACCGCGGGGTTCGCAGAGACCCAGTACTTC. Amino acids: CSATAGFAETQYF.

The chain has TRBV19 and TRBJ1-1; D not resolved. Germline V gene lookup returns CDR1 LNHDA and CDR2 SQIVND (reference sequence). The germline V and J ends were trimmed by 5 bases and 1 base, with 8 bases remaining between them. CDR3 length equals 13 residues. DNA for the CDR3: TGTGCCAGTAGTGTACAGTGGAACACTGAAGCTTTCTTT. Translation: CASSVQWNTEAFF. The full variable domain, its missing parts supplied by reference TRBV19 and TRBJ1-1, is DGGITQSPKYLFRKEGQNVTLSCEQNLNHDAMYWYRQDPGQGLRLIYYSQIVNDFQKGDIAEGYSVSREKKESFPLTVTSAQKNPTAFYLCASSVQWNTEAFFGQGTRLTVV.